Below are 28 T cell receptor beta chains sequenced from a single sample in a study of patients and donors after allogeneic stem cell transplantation. MiXCR, applied by TCRdb to the RT-PCR reads, yields one record per CDR3 protein. The sample consists of thousands of distinct CDR3 sequences, 20% to 25% of them appearing once. Sequencing input: blood, either unsorted or a sorted T cell fraction (not recorded which). All receptors come from a human donor who was either an allogeneic HSCT recipient or a stem cell or donor lymphocyte infusion donor (not recorded which). It is not recorded whose cells these are; they may come from a transplant donor.

By proportion, this clonotype is medium-sized (0.01 to 0.1%). The CDR3 spells CAIRTDGAGELFF. Written as DNA, the CDR3 is TGTGCCATCCGCACAGACGGGGCCGGGGAGCTGTTTTTT. The J gene is TRBJ2-2, the V gene TRBV10-3; tentatively, D is TRBD2 (5 bases). The germline V gene has CDR1 ENHRY and CDR2 SYGVKD. Trimming removed 8 bases at V and 6 bases at J, with 13 bases between. The CDR3 sequence is 13 residues long.

Only a few counts were recorded for this clonotype. This chain links TRBV6-2 or TRBV6-3 with TRBJ2-3; the D gene is possibly TRBD2 (6 bases). Germline CDR1 MNHEY, CDR2 SVGEGT. V lost 2 bases and J 7 bases, leaving 16 bases between the germline ends. The length of the CDR3 is 15 residues. The CDR3 sequence is CASSYRDPGGNTQYF. DNA of the CDR3: TGTGCCAGCAGTTACCGGGACCCTGGAGGGAATACGCAGTATTTT.

The chain couples TRBV7-8 to TRBJ2-7, with 10 positions matching TRBD1. The CDR3 sequence is 15 residues long. Germline loops: CDR1 SGHVS, CDR2 FQNEAQ. Trimming cost V 5 bases and J 2 bases; bases outside gene matches: 6. CDR3 region: CASSPRTGGTYEQYF. DNA of the CDR3: TGTGCCAGCAGCCCCAGGACAGGGGGTACCTACGAGCAGTACTTC.

This clonotype is categorized as medium-sized. The chain is built from TRBV28 and TRBJ2-6; TRBD1 might be the D (5 bases). V was trimmed by 5 bases and J by 2 bases, leaving 10 bases between them. CDR1 and CDR2 (germline): MDHEN, SYDVKM. The CDR3 is 15 amino acids. For the CDR3, the DNA is TGTGCCAGCAGTCCTGGGGCAGCTGGGGCCAACGTCCTGACTTTC. Translating gives CASSPGAAGANVLTF.

By sample fraction, this clonotype is medium-sized (0.01 to 0.1%). This chain links TRBV12-5 with TRBJ1-5; D is unclear. Germline loops: CDR1 LGHNT, CDR2 FRNRAP. Deletions cut 5 bases from V and 3 bases from J, with 11 bases between. The CDR3 is 14 residues long. CDR3 loop: CASGPPGDNQPQHF. The CDR3 DNA reads as TGTGCTAGTGGTCCCCCGGGTGACAATCAGCCCCAGCATTTT.

This clonotype ranks as medium-sized. Written as DNA, the CDR3 is TGCGCCAGCAGCTTGGCCCCGGGACAGGGCTACGAGCAGTACTTC. Its protein is CASSLAPGQGYEQYF. The chain uses TRBV5-1 and TRBJ2-7, with TRBD1 identical over 9 bases. CDR1 and CDR2 (germline): SGHRS, YFSETQ. V lost 0 bases to trimming and J lost 3 bases; unmatched junction nucleotides: 4. The CDR3 is 15 residues long.

This clonotype was counted only a few times. J is TRBJ1-1 and V is TRBV5-1, with 9 nucleotides matching TRBD1. Germline lookup yields CDR1 SGHRS and CDR2 YFSETQ. The CDR3 contains 15 residues. Germline trimming cut 3 bases from V and 4 bases from J; bases unmatched to any gene: 7. CDR3 nucleotide sequence: TGCGCCAGCAGCTCCGACAGGGGGTCAGGCACTGAAGCTTTCTTT. Its protein product is CASSSDRGSGTEAFF. The full variable domain, completed using reference TRBV5-1 and TRBJ1-1, is KAGVTQTPRYLIKTRGQQVTLSCSPISGHRSVSWYQQTPGQGLQFLFEYFSETQRNKGNFPGRFSGRQFSNSRSEMNVSTLELGDSALYLCASSSDRGSGTEAFFGQGTRLTVV.

The DNA for the CDR3 is TGCGCCAGCAGCCAAGGCTCAAAGGAGCACGAGCAGTACTTC. Translation: CASSQGSKEHEQYF. The chain uses TRBV4-3 and TRBJ2-7; no reliable D call. CDR3 length: 14 amino acids. Germline V gives CDR1 LGHNA, CDR2 YSLEER. V lost 1 base and J lost 5, with 12 bases in between.

By sample share, this clonotype is medium-sized (0.01 to 0.1%). The V gene is TRBV29-1, the J gene TRBJ2-1; perhaps TRBD1 as D (6 bases). V lost 2 bases, J lost 3 bases, and 11 bases lay in between. CDR1 is SQVTM, CDR2 ANQGSEA, per germline. This CDR3 is built from 14 residues. CDR3 DNA: TGCAGCGTTGAATCGACAGGTTTCTACAATGAGCAGTTCTTC. Protein sequence: CSVESTGFYNEQFF.

The rearrangement uses TRBV2 and TRBJ1-3; D call uncertain. CDR1 is SNHLY and CDR2 is FYNNEI in the germline V gene. CDR3 size: 16 residues. The V end lost 4 bases, the J end lost 0 bases, and 13 bases lay between the germline ends. Here the CDR3 DNA reads TGTGCCAGCAGTGTTAACAGACCCAACTCTGGAAACACCATATATTTT. Protein: CASSVNRPNSGNTIYF.

This clonotype was picked up a small number of times. This chain links TRBV12-3 or TRBV12-4 with TRBJ2-5; D may be TRBD1 (5 bases). Trimming cost V 2 bases and J 0 bases, with 7 bases left between them. The CDR3 has 14 residues. The CDR3 DNA follows: TGTGCCAGCAGTTTAAGGACAAACCAAGAGACCCAGTACTTC. It is translated as CASSLRTNQETQYF.

This clonotype appeared a few times. This chain connects TRBV6-2 or TRBV6-3 to TRBJ2-1; the match to TRBD2 covers 11 bases. Germline CDR1 reads MNHEY; CDR2 reads SVGEGT. The CDR3 spans 17 residues. The trim removed 3 bases at V and 3 bases at J, leaving 7 bases unmatched. The CDR3: CASSYSATSGVYNEQFF. CDR3 in DNA: TGTGCCAGCAGTTATTCCGCGACTAGCGGGGTCTACAATGAGCAGTTCTTC.

V usage is TRBV12-3 or TRBV12-4 and J usage is TRBJ1-5, with D unresolved. The CDR3 runs 12 residues. V lost 6 bases to trimming and J lost 7 bases, with 10 bases between them. CDR3: CASSLKEQPQHF. CDR3 coding DNA: TGTGCCAGCAGCCTTAAAGAACAGCCCCAGCATTTT.

The chain links TRBV30 to TRBJ1-2, with a possible D match to TRBD1 (6 bases). The CDR3 length is 11 residues. Germline V gene sequence: CDR1 GTSNPN, CDR2 SVGIG (reference sequence). CDR3 bases: TGTGGGGACAAAAGTTACCATGGCTACACCTTC. Translating it yields CGDKSYHGYTF.

The chain couples TRBV6-5 to TRBJ1-1; the D is unclear. The CDR3 is made up of 16 amino acids. The V end lost 6 bases, the J end lost 5 bases, and 22 bases lay between the germline ends. CDR1 and CDR2 (germline): MNHEY, SVGAGI. The DNA of the CDR3 is TGTGCCAGCAGCTCCGAGGCGGGGAAACGGCGGACTGAAGCTTTCTTT. It is translated as CASSSEAGKRRTEAFF.

This clonotype has just a few counts. V is TRBV20-1 and J is TRBJ1-2; maybe TRBD1 (6 bases). V lost 6 bases to trimming and J lost 6 bases, with 17 bases between them. This CDR3 spans 13 amino acids. CDR1 is DFQATT, CDR2 SNEGSKA, per germline (reference sequence). The CDR3, as DNA: TGCAGTGCCCAGGTGGCAGGGGCGGATGGCTACACCTTC. Its translation: CSAQVAGADGYTF.

The gene calls are TRBV30 and TRBJ2-5, with 10 bases aligning to TRBD1. The CDR3 is 13 amino acids. V dropped 8 bases and J dropped 4; count of bases not matched to a gene: 7. Germline V lookup: CDR1 GTSNPN, CDR2 SVGIG (reference sequence). CDR3 sequence (DNA): TGTGCCGGTAACCGGGACAGGGGAGAGACCCAGTACTTC. This sequence encodes CAGNRDRGETQYF.

V usage is TRBV12-3 or TRBV12-4 and J usage is TRBJ1-1; D gene ambiguous. The CDR3 spans 13 residues. Between the trimmed V and J ends, which lost 4 bases and 0 bases, there was a span of 6 bases. The CDR3 coding sequence is TGTGCCAGCAGTTCCCGTCTGAACACTGAAGCTTTCTTT. Amino acids: CASSSRLNTEAFF.

This clonotype has more than one count but fewer than ten. The chain carries TRBV18 and TRBJ2-1; 7 positions match TRBD2. The CDR3 extends over 16 amino acids. The junction had 11 bases not matched to a gene; V was cut back by 0 bases and J by 9 bases. Germline lookup yields CDR1 KGHSH and CDR2 LQKENI. In DNA, the CDR3 is TGTGCCAGCTCACCACCGTCTAGCGGCACCTATGGTGAGCAGTTCTTC. This gives the protein CASSPPSSGTYGEQFF. The full variable domain, completed using reference TRBV18 and TRBJ2-1, is NAGVMQNPRHLVRRRGQEARLRCSPMKGHSHVYWYRQLPEEGLKFMVYLQKENIIDESGMPKERFSAEFPKEGPSILRIQQVVRGDSAAYFCASSPPSSGTYGEQFFGPGTRLTVL.

This chain uses TRBV19 with TRBJ1-5, with D tentatively TRBD1 (5 bases). The CDR3 runs 15 residues. CDR1 and CDR2 from the germline V gene are LNHDA and SQIVND (reference sequence). Trimming took 8 bases from V and 2 from J, leaving 16 bases between them. CDR3 amino acids: CASSPRVKGNQPQHF. The DNA of the CDR3 is TGTGCCAGTTCGCCCAGGGTAAAGGGCAATCAGCCCCAGCATTTT.

This clonotype is medium-sized (0.01 to 0.1%). This chain uses TRBV7-9 with TRBJ1-1; possible D gene TRBD1, 6 bases. This CDR3 spans 13 amino acids. CDR1 SEHNR and CDR2 FQNEAQ come from the germline V gene (reference sequence). V lost 5 bases and J lost 7, with 14 bases in between. The CDR3 is CASSRTGTIEAFF. CDR3 nucleotides: TGTGCCAGCAGCCGAACAGGGACTATTGAAGCTTTCTTT. Supplemented by reference TRBV7-9 and TRBJ1-1, the full variable domain reads DTGVSQNPRHKITKRGQNVTFRCDPISEHNRLYWYRQTLGQGPEFLTYFQNEAQLEKSRLLSDRFSAERPKGSFSTLEIQRTEQGDSAMYLCASSRTGTIEAFFGQGTRLTVV.

This clonotype came up a few times. The rearrangement joins TRBV27 to TRBJ2-5; perhaps TRBD1 as D (6 bases). CDR1 is MNHEY and CDR2 is SMNVEV in the germline V gene (reference sequence). The CDR3 runs to 13 residues. The V gene lost 5 bases and the J gene lost 1 base, with 8 bases spanning the gap. CDR3 amino acids: CASSVDSQETQYF. The CDR3 DNA follows: TGTGCCAGCAGTGTGGACAGCCAAGAGACCCAGTACTTC.

This clonotype is judged medium-sized (0.01 to 0.1%). J is TRBJ2-2 and V is TRBV9; no firm D call. CDR1 is SGDLS, CDR2 YYNGEE, per germline. Between the trimmed V and J ends, which lost 0 bases and 4 bases, there was a span of 10 bases. The length of the CDR3 is 15 residues. The CDR3 sequence: CASSVASASTGELFF. CDR3 in DNA: TGTGCCAGCAGCGTAGCTTCAGCGAGCACCGGGGAGCTGTTTTTT. The full variable domain, in which reference TRBV9 and TRBJ2-2 provide the parts outside the CDR3, is DSGVTQTPKHLITATGQRVTLRCSPRSGDLSVYWYQQSLDQGLQFLIQYYNGEERAKGNILERFSAQQFPDLHSELNLSSLELGDSALYFCASSVASASTGELFFGEGSRLTVL.

The J gene is TRBJ2-3, the V gene TRBV4-3, with 7 bases that match TRBD1. Trimming at V came to 3 bases and at J to 4 bases, leaving 7 bases not matched to a gene. This CDR3 is built from 15 residues. In germline, CDR1 is LGHNA, CDR2 YSLEER. The CDR3 reads CASSHNNQGADTQYF. In nucleotides, the CDR3 is TGCGCCAGCAGCCATAACAATCAGGGGGCAGATACGCAGTATTTT.

The chain carries TRBV12-3 or TRBV12-4 and TRBJ1-5; D is possibly TRBD1 (5 bases). The CDR3 is made up of 15 amino acids. V was clipped by 6 bases and J by 4 bases, with 16 bases between them. CDR3 loop: CASRRGGSGNQPQHF. The CDR3 DNA follows: TGTGCCAGCAGACGGGGGGGGTCTGGGAATCAGCCCCAGCATTTT.

The rearrangement joins TRBV4-2 to TRBJ2-1, with TRBD2 identical over 11 bases. Per the germline V gene, CDR1 is LGHNA and CDR2 is YNFKEQ. The CDR3 contains 14 residues. The trim removed 1 base at V and 12 bases at J, leaving 5 bases unmatched. The CDR3 region has the DNA TGTGCCAGCAGCCAAGGGACTAGCGGGCTGGTGCAGTTCTTC. This codes for CASSQGTSGLVQFF.

The gene calls are TRBV29-1 and TRBJ2-1, with TRBD2 as a possible D gene (5 bases). The CDR3 contains 12 residues. The V gene's germline CDR1 is SQVTM and CDR2 ANQGSEA. V gave up 8 bases and J gave up 9 bases, with 17 bases separating them. Written as DNA, the CDR3 is TGCAGCTTTCTCGGGGTTGCGGGTGAGCAGTTCTTC. It is translated as CSFLGVAGEQFF.

This chain uses TRBV7-9 with TRBJ2-1; no definite D call. The ends were cut back, 2 bases at V and 7 bases at J, with 6 bases in the middle. From germline, CDR1 is SEHNR and CDR2 FQNEAQ (reference sequence). The CDR3 is 12 residues long. CDR3 amino acids: CASSLRRNEQFF. The DNA of the CDR3 is TGTGCCAGCAGCTTAAGGCGGAATGAGCAGTTCTTC.